These 23 T cell receptor beta chains were sequenced from one sample in a study of cytomegalovirus exposure and HLA in healthy donors. Primers included in the PCR were 60 Vbeta and 13 Jbeta primers. Some clones are missing from TCRdb's copy, which holds only in-frame ones; the method was immunoSEQ multiplex PCR. The table records some 130,000 clones, about four fifths of them present only once. Sequenced input: PBMCs. The source is a young man in good health and CMV-seronegative.

This chain joins TRBV7-9 and TRBJ2-4, with 7 bases lining up with TRBD1. Germline CDR1 SEHNR, CDR2 FQNEAQ (reference sequence). V lost 6 bases, J lost 11 bases, and 10 bases stayed unmatched. The CDR3 runs to 13 residues. The CDR3 DNA is TGTGCCAGCAGTTCCCAGGGGGTCGCCGTTCAGTACTTC. It specifies CASSSQGVAVQYF.

This clone came up once. This chain uses TRBV28 with TRBJ1-3; possibly TRBD1 for D (5 bases). Between the trimmed V and J ends, which lost 6 bases and 0 bases, there was a span of 12 bases. The CDR3 has 15 amino acids. CDR1 and CDR2 from the germline V gene are MDHEN and SYDVKM. CDR3 nucleotides: TGTGCCAGCAGCCTACAGGAACGCTCTGGAAACACCATATATTTT. Translating it yields CASSLQERSGNTIYF.

The chain links TRBV5-4 to TRBJ2-5, with 8 bases that match TRBD1. The closer fit of TRBJ2-7 to the DNA end suggests the J call may be wrong. Germline V gene data show CDR1 as SGHNT and CDR2 as YYREEE (reference sequence). The CDR3 is 15 residues long. The CDR3 DNA reads TGTGCCAGCAGCCGTGGACAGGGCGTCTCCTACGAGCAGTACTTC. Translation gives CASSRGQGVSYEQYF.

V is TRBV28 and J is TRBJ2-1, with 8 bases matching TRBD2. The length of the CDR3 is 18 residues. V was clipped by 4 bases and J by 1 base; unmatched bases: 12. From germline, CDR1 is MDHEN and CDR2 SYDVKM. The CDR3 DNA follows: TGTGCCAGCAGTTCCACAAGGAAGCGGGAGACTTCCTACAATGAGCAGTTCTTC. This sequence encodes CASSSTRKRETSYNEQFF.

This clone was detected only once. This chain joins TRBV4-3 and TRBJ2-3, with 8 bases aligning to TRBD2. With V trimmed by 1 base and J by 5 bases, 5 bases remained unmatched. The CDR3 sequence is 15 residues long. Germline-derived CDR1 and CDR2 are LGHNA and YSLEER. The CDR3 nucleotides read TGCGCCAGCAGCCAAGGGGGACTAGTGGGAGATACGCAGTATTTT. Translated: CASSQGGLVGDTQYF.

This chain links TRBV4-3 with TRBJ2-3; 13 nucleotides agree with TRBD2. J lost 4 bases, V lost 2 bases, and 6 bases had no gene match. Germline assignment: CDR1 LGHNA and CDR2 YSLEER. The CDR3 has 17 amino acids. This CDR3 reads CASSQYGTSGMSDTQYF. Here the CDR3 DNA reads TGCGCCAGCAGCCAATATGGGACTAGCGGGATGTCAGATACGCAGTATTTT.

The CDR3 DNA sequence: TGTGCCAGCAGTTTATTGTGGGAGGTTGGCAGGAGCTCCTACAATGAGCAGTTCTTC. Its translation: CASSLLWEVGRSSYNEQFF. The chain uses TRBV28 and TRBJ2-1; possible D gene TRBD2, 6 bases. The CDR3 is made up of 19 amino acids. Germline lookup yields CDR1 MDHEN and CDR2 SYDVKM. V lost 1 base and J 0 bases, leaving 19 bases between the germline ends. Based on the CDR3 plus reference TRBV28 and TRBJ2-1, the full variable domain is DVKVTQSSRYLVKRTGEKVFLECVQDMDHENMFWYRQDPGLGLRLIYFSYDVKMKEKGDIPEGYSVSREKKERFSLILESASTNQTSMYLCASSLLWEVGRSSYNEQFFGPGTRLTVL.

Only one count was recorded for this clone. The chain links TRBV19 to TRBJ1-6; 9 bases align to TRBD1. J gave up 9 bases and V 5 bases, and 8 bases lay outside the gene matches. CDR1 and CDR2 from the germline V gene are LNHDA and SQIVND (reference sequence). The CDR3 consists of 15 residues. The CDR3 protein is CASSPQGAAPSPLHF. The CDR3 coding sequence is TGTGCCAGTAGTCCACAGGGGGCCGCTCCTTCACCCCTCCACTTT.

This sequence joins TRBV9 and TRBJ1-4; 9 bases map to TRBD1. The length of the CDR3 is 12 residues. V was pared by 4 bases and J by 10 bases, with 2 bases of the junction left unmatched. Germline-derived CDR1 and CDR2 are SGDLS and YYNGEE. The CDR3 loop reads CASSPGQGKLFF. DNA for the CDR3: TGTGCCAGCAGCCCGGGACAGGGAAAACTGTTTTTT.

The rearrangement joins TRBV6-6 to TRBJ1-2; 9 bases line up with TRBD1. Germline CDR1 and CDR2: MNHNY and SVGAGI (reference sequence). The CDR3 spans 13 residues. V shed 2 bases, J shed 6 bases, and the junction held 1 base outside the gene matches. CDR3: CASSYDRGNGYTF. As DNA, the CDR3 is TGTGCCAGCAGTTACGACAGGGGGAATGGCTACACCTTC.

The chain has TRBV5-5 and TRBJ1-2; 7 bases map to TRBD1. The germline CDR1 and CDR2 sequences are SGHKS and YYEKEE (reference sequence). The CDR3 sequence is 14 residues long. J was trimmed by 3 bases and V by 1 base; bases with no gene match: 3. The CDR3 region is CASSLQGVDYGYTF. CDR3 nucleotide sequence: TGTGCCAGCAGCTTGCAGGGGGTGGACTATGGCTACACCTTC.

The chain combines TRBV5-4 with TRBJ2-7, with a tentative D call TRBD2 (5 bases). The CDR3 is 14 amino acids. Per the germline V gene, CDR1 is SGHNT and CDR2 is YYREEE (reference sequence). V shed 4 bases and J shed 0 bases, with 11 bases lying between them. The CDR3 sequence: CASSGGLHSYEQYF. CDR3 sequence (DNA): TGTGCCAGCAGCGGTGGACTTCACTCCTACGAGCAGTACTTC.

This chain links TRBV6-6 with TRBJ2-5, with D tentatively TRBD2 (5 bases). Germline CDR1 reads MNHNY; CDR2 reads SVGAGI (reference sequence). Between the trimmed V and J ends, which lost 0 bases and 4 bases, there was a span of 9 bases. The CDR3 length is 14 residues. The CDR3 spells CASSYSGVSETQYF. CDR3 nucleotides: TGTGCCAGCAGTTACTCGGGAGTCTCAGAGACCCAGTACTTC.

As DNA, the CDR3 is TGCAGCTCCATAAGAAAGACAGGTCTGAACACTGAAGCTTTCTTT. Translated: CSSIRKTGLNTEAFF. The chain joins TRBV29-1 to TRBJ1-1, with D possibly TRBD1 on 6 matching bases. Germline values: CDR1 SQVTM, CDR2 ANQGSEA. The V and J ends lost 8 bases and 0 bases respectively, with 19 bases between them. CDR3 size: 15 residues.

J is TRBJ2-5 and V is TRBV7-8; 10 nucleotides line up with TRBD1. Germline CDR1 and CDR2: SGHVS and FQNEAQ. CDR3 length equals 15 residues. Trimming at V came to 4 bases and at J to 4 bases, leaving 6 bases not matched to a gene. As DNA, the CDR3 is TGTGCCAGCAGCTCGGACAGGGGGACATTAGAGACCCAGTACTTC. This sequence encodes CASSSDRGTLETQYF.

The genes are TRBV9 and TRBJ2-3; 11 bases map to TRBD2. Germline trimming cut 3 bases from V and 0 bases from J; bases unmatched to any gene: 6. Germline CDR1 reads SGDLS; CDR2 reads YYNGEE. CDR3 length: 17 residues. CDR3 in DNA: TGTGCCAGCAGCGCCGAAAGGACTAGCGGGAGCACAGATACGCAGTATTTT. Translation gives CASSAERTSGSTDTQYF.

J is TRBJ2-1 and V is TRBV19; 12 bases match TRBD2. The CDR3 contains 15 residues. Germline trimming cut 3 bases from V and 8 bases from J; bases unmatched to any gene: 5. Germline CDR1 reads LNHDA; CDR2 reads SQIVND (reference sequence). DNA of the CDR3: TGTGCCAGTAGTATTTGGACTAGCGGGATAGATGAGCAGTTCTTC. Amino acids: CASSIWTSGIDEQFF.

This clone was found a few times. The rearrangement uses TRBV5-1 and TRBJ2-5; no definite D call. Germline CDR1 reads SGHRS; CDR2 reads YFSETQ. The V end was cut by 0 bases, the J end by 0 bases, with 6 bases between. The CDR3 length is 14 residues. In DNA, the CDR3 is TGCGCCAGCAGCTTGGGTACTAACCAAGAGACCCAGTACTTC. Its protein product is CASSLGTNQETQYF. Combining the CDR3 with reference TRBV5-1 and TRBJ2-5 gives the whole variable domain KAGVTQTPRYLIKTRGQQVTLSCSPISGHRSVSWYQQTPGQGLQFLFEYFSETQRNKGNFPGRFSGRQFSNSRSEMNVSTLELGDSALYLCASSLGTNQETQYFGPGTRLLVL.

This chain joins TRBV7-9 and TRBJ2-6; weak D call: TRBD1 (6 bases). This CDR3 is built from 16 residues. Trimming pared 5 bases from V and 0 bases from J, leaving 11 bases between. From germline, CDR1 is SEHNR and CDR2 FQNEAQ (reference sequence). CDR3 bases: TGTGCCAGCAGCCTAGAGGACAGCTCTGGGGCCAACGTCCTGACTTTC. Translated, it gives CASSLEDSSGANVLTF.

The V gene is TRBV9, the J gene TRBJ2-1; perhaps TRBD2 as D (5 bases). The CDR3 totals 17 residues. V lost 2 bases and J lost 0, with 15 bases in between. Germline CDR1 SGDLS, CDR2 YYNGEE. In nucleotides, the CDR3 is TGTGCCAGCAGCGTCGTAAGTGTGAGGGCCTCCTACAATGAGCAGTTCTTC. The encoded protein is CASSVVSVRASYNEQFF.

The chain is built from TRBV30 and TRBJ1-5; the D is unclear. This CDR3 contains 13 residues. Trimming removed 1 base at V and 6 bases at J, with 10 bases between. CDR1 is GTSNPN, CDR2 SVGIG, per germline (reference sequence). The CDR3 spells CAWSGTRSQPQHF. The CDR3 region has the DNA TGTGCCTGGAGTGGCACACGCTCTCAGCCCCAGCATTTT.

The chain uses TRBV18 and TRBJ2-3; possible D gene TRBD1, 6 bases. The germline V gene has CDR1 KGHSH and CDR2 LQKENI. CDR3 length: 15 residues. V was shortened by 1 base and J by 8 bases, with 16 bases between the two germline ends. CDR3 sequence (DNA): TGTGCCAGCTCACCACTGGAGGCACAGGGCCGTACGCAGTATTTT. Translating gives CASSPLEAQGRTQYF.

The chain joins TRBV4-3 to TRBJ2-1, with 7 bases matching TRBD2. With V trimmed by 7 bases and J by 0 bases, 9 bases remained unmatched. CDR1 is LGHNA and CDR2 is YSLEER in the germline V gene. The CDR3 is made up of 16 amino acids. This CDR3 reads CASTPRRESSYNEQFF. The CDR3 coding sequence is TGCGCCAGCACTCCCCGGCGGGAGAGCTCCTACAATGAGCAGTTCTTC.